This passage covers 16 T cell receptor beta chains from one sample sequenced in a study of blood T cell repertoires in COVID-19. Clones were read by immunoSEQ multiplex PCR, and TCRdb kept only the in-frame ones, dropping some. The table has roughly 130,000 clones, around nine tenths seen once. The sequenced sample consisted of peripheral blood. The receptors stem from a man aged 60 to 75 with COVID-19, enrolled during active disease.

The chain links TRBV7-8 to TRBJ2-7; a weak D match, TRBD2 (5 bases). The V end lost 7 bases, the J end lost 2 bases, and 21 bases lay between the germline ends. Germline assignment: CDR1 SGHVS and CDR2 FQNEAQ. This CDR3 comprises 16 residues. This CDR3 reads CASNTDRWAGAYEQYF. The DNA of the CDR3 is TGTGCCAGCAATACCGACCGGTGGGCGGGTGCCTACGAGCAGTACTTC.

The gene calls are TRBV10-3 and TRBJ2-7; D might be TRBD2 (7 bases). Germline V gene sequence: CDR1 ENHRY, CDR2 SYGVKD. V lost 2 bases and J lost 5, with 16 bases in between. The CDR3 length is 15 residues. CDR3 coding DNA: TGTGCCATCAGTGAGCCGAAAGGGGGGGCAGACGAGCAGTACTTC. Protein product: CAISEPKGGADEQYF.

This rearrangement joins TRBV19 to TRBJ1-1; a possible D gene is TRBD1 (6 bases). The CDR3 consists of 18 residues. Germline CDR1 reads LNHDA; CDR2 reads SQIVND (reference sequence). Trimming took 5 bases from V and 1 from J, leaving 23 bases between them. CDR3 amino acids: CASSPLYRDNASNTEAFF. CDR3 sequence (DNA): TGTGCCAGTAGTCCCCTCTACAGGGACAACGCCTCGAACACTGAAGCTTTCTTT.

The rearrangement uses TRBV11-2 and TRBJ2-1; D remains unclear. Between the trimmed V and J ends, which lost 5 bases and 6 bases, there was a span of 8 bases. This CDR3 spans 12 amino acids. Germline-derived CDR1 and CDR2 are SGHAT and FQNNGV. DNA of the CDR3: TGTGCCAGCAGCCCCCTAAGCAATGAGCAGTTCTTC. It translates to CASSPLSNEQFF.

The chain links TRBV7-2 to TRBJ2-7, with D possibly being TRBD1 (5 bases). The CDR3 has 14 amino acids. CDR1 and CDR2 from the germline V gene are SGHTA and FQGNSA. Trimming pared 5 bases from V and 2 bases from J, leaving 13 bases between. CDR3: CASSPSTGAYEQYF. The DNA for the CDR3 is TGTGCCAGCAGCCCGAGTACAGGAGCCTACGAGCAGTACTTC.

The V call is TRBV7-8, the J call TRBJ2-1; 8 bases are shared with TRBD2. Looked up from germline, CDR1 is SGHVS and CDR2 is FQNEAQ. The CDR3 is 18 residues long. Losses at the gene ends were 0 bases for V and 0 bases for J; bases not matched to a gene: 7. CDR3 sequence reads: CASSLAGTRGGSYNEQFF. For the CDR3, the DNA is TGTGCCAGCAGCTTAGCGGGGACCCGGGGGGGCTCCTACAATGAGCAGTTCTTC.

The V gene is TRBV15, the J gene TRBJ1-3; 7 bases match TRBD1. The CDR3 spans 20 residues. Germline CDR1 is LNHNV and CDR2 is YYDKDF (reference sequence). With V trimmed by 0 bases and J by 0 bases, 14 bases remained unmatched. This chain's CDR3 is CATSRDRGGGAFPSGNTIYF. CDR3 in DNA: TGTGCCACCAGCAGAGATCGTGGAGGGGGCGCTTTTCCCTCTGGAAACACCATATATTTT. Full variable domain (outside the CDR3, taken from reference TRBV15 and TRBJ1-3): DAMVIQNPRYQVTQFGKPVTLSCSQTLNHNVMYWYQQKSSQAPKLLFHYYDKDFNNEADTPDNFQSRRPNTSFCFLDIRSPGLGDTAMYLCATSRDRGGGAFPSGNTIYFGEGSWLTVV.

The chain links TRBV7-3 to TRBJ2-1; no definite D call. The CDR3 runs to 13 residues. Germline lookup yields CDR1 SGHTA and CDR2 FQGTGA. Trimming took off 5 bases at V and 5 bases at J, with 10 bases between the two ends. CDR3 sequence: CASSTGRHNEQFF. The CDR3 region has the DNA TGTGCCAGCAGCACGGGTAGACACAATGAGCAGTTCTTC.

The chain has TRBV6-6 and TRBJ2-7, with D possibly being TRBD1 (6 bases). The V gene lost 2 bases and the J gene lost 3 bases, with 11 bases spanning the gap. Per the germline V gene, CDR1 is MNHNY and CDR2 is SVGAGI (reference sequence). The CDR3 spans 14 residues. The DNA for the CDR3 is TGTGCCAGCAGTTACGAGGACAGTGACTACGAGCAGTACTTC. Translating gives CASSYEDSDYEQYF.

This clone was seen once. V is TRBV6-6 and J is TRBJ2-1; 11 bases line up with TRBD2. The CDR3 contains 15 residues. Per the germline V gene, CDR1 is MNHNY and CDR2 is SVGAGI (reference sequence). Trimming took 6 bases from V and 6 from J; bases not matched to a gene: 7. CDR3 bases: TGTGCCAGCAGCTCCTTCGGACTAGCGGGCAATGAGCAGTTCTTC. It codes for CASSSFGLAGNEQFF.

This chain uses TRBV5-1 with TRBJ2-1; no firm D call. CDR3 length equals 14 residues. Germline loops: CDR1 SGHRS, CDR2 YFSETQ. Trimming shortened V by 2 bases and J by 0 bases, and 6 bases separated the two germline ends. The CDR3 protein is CASSLSSSYNEQFF. The CDR3 DNA reads as TGCGCCAGCAGCTTAAGTAGCTCCTACAATGAGCAGTTCTTC.

The chain couples TRBV6-1 to TRBJ1-1, with D perhaps matching TRBD1 (6 bases). The CDR3 is made up of 14 amino acids. V was pared by 3 bases and J by 1 base, with 9 bases between. Germline lookup yields CDR1 MNHNS and CDR2 SASEGT. The CDR3 is CASSEGAWNTEAFF. The CDR3 bases are TGTGCCAGCAGTGAGGGGGCATGGAACACTGAAGCTTTCTTT.

The chain recombines TRBV12-3 or TRBV12-4 with TRBJ1-1, with D unresolved. The CDR3 sequence is 13 residues long. V was trimmed by 8 bases and J by 2 bases, leaving 12 bases between them. Written as DNA, the CDR3 is TGTGCCAGCGAGGCAGAGAGAAACACTGAAGCTTTCTTT. It is translated as CASEAERNTEAFF.

The V and J genes are TRBV4-1 and TRBJ2-7; a possible D gene is TRBD2 (5 bases). V lost 4 bases and J 0 bases, leaving 19 bases between the germline ends. This CDR3 contains 17 residues. Germline-derived CDR1 and CDR2 are MGHRA and YSYEKL. The CDR3 DNA reads as TGCGCCAGCAGCCGAGAGAGGGCGGCGGGCCCCTCCTACGAGCAGTACTTC. Its protein is CASSRERAAGPSYEQYF.

V is TRBV29-1 and J is TRBJ1-2; maybe TRBD1 (5 bases). The CDR3 contains 12 residues. The V end was cut by 6 bases, the J end by 1 base, with 9 bases between. Germline V lookup: CDR1 SQVTM, CDR2 ANQGSEA. CDR3 nucleotide sequence: TGCAGCGTCCCTCAGGGTAACTATGGCTACACCTTC. This encodes CSVPQGNYGYTF.

This chain joins TRBV30 and TRBJ1-4; no clear D. The germline CDR1 and CDR2 sequences are GTSNPN and SVGIG (reference sequence). The CDR3 is 14 residues long. V was clipped by 3 bases and J by 0 bases, with 8 bases between them. CDR3: CAWRELPTNEKLFF. The CDR3, as DNA: TGTGCCTGGAGGGAGCTCCCAACTAATGAAAAACTGTTTTTT.